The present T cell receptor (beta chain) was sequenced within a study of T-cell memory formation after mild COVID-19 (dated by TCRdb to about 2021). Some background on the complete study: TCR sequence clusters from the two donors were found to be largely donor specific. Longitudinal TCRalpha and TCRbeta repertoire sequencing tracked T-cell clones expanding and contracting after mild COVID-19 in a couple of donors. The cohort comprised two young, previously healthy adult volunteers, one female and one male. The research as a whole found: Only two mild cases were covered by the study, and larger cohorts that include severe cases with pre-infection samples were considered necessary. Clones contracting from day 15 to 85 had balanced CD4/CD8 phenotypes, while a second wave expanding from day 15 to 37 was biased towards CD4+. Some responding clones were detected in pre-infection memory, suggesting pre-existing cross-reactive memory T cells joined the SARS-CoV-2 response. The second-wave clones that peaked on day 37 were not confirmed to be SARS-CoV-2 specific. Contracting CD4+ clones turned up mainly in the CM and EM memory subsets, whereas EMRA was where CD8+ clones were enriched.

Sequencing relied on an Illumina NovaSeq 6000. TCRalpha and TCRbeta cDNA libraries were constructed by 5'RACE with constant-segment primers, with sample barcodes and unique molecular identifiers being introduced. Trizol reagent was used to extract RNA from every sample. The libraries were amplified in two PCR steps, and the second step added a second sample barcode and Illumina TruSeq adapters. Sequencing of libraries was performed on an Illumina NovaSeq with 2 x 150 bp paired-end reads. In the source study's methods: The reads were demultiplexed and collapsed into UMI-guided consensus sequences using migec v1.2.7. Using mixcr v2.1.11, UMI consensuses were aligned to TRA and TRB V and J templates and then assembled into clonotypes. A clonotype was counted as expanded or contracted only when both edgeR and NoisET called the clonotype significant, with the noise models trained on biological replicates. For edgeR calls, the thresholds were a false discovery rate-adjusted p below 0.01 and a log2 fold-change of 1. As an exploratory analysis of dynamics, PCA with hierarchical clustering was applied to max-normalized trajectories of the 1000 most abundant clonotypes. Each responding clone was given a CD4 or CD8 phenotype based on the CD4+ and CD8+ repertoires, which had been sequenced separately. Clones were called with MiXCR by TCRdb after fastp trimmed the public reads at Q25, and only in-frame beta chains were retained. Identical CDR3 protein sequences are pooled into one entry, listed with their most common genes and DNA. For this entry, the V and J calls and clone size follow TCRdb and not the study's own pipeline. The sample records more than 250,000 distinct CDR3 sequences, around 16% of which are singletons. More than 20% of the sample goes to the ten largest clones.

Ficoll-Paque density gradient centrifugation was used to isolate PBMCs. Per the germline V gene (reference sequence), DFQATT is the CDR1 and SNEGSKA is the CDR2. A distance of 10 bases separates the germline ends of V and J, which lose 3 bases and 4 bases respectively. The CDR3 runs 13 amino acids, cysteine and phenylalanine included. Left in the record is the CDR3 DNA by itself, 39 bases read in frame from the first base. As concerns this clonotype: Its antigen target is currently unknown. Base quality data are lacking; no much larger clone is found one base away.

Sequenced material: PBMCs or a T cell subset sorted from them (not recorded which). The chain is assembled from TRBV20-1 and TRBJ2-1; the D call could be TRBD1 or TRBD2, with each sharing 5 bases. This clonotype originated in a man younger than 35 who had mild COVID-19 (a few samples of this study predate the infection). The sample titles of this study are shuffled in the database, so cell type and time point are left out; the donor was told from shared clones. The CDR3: CSASSGAYNEQFF. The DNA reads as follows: TGCAGTGCTAGTTCCGGGGCTTACAATGAGCAGTTCTTC.